These 17 T cell receptor beta chains share one sample of origin, sequenced in a study of cytomegalovirus exposure and HLA in healthy donors. PCR involved 60 Vbeta and 13 Jbeta primers. The method was immunoSEQ multiplex PCR; TCRdb's version includes in-frame clones alone and lacks a portion of them. The sample shows about 90,000 clones, approximately 78% of them seen only once. Specimen: PBMCs. Receptors were obtained from a woman aged 40 to 55 in good health and CMV-seropositive.

This clone was found once. The chain combines TRBV19 with TRBJ1-5; the D is unclear. Germline CDR1 is LNHDA and CDR2 is SQIVND (reference sequence). Trimming removed 5 bases from V and 5 bases from J, with 10 bases in between. This CDR3 has 13 amino acids. The CDR3 nucleotides are TGTGCCAGTAGTCTTCCAGGTTATCAGCCCCAGCATTTT. It translates to CASSLPGYQPQHF.

The chain combines TRBV9 with TRBJ1-4, with 7 bases lining up with TRBD1. The germline V gene encodes CDR1 SGDLS and CDR2 YYNGEE. Trimming took 4 bases from V and 3 from J; bases not matched to a gene: 6. This CDR3 region has 15 residues. In DNA form, the CDR3 reads TGTGCCAGCAGCCCCCGGACAGGCCCTAATGAAAAACTGTTTTTT. This sequence encodes CASSPRTGPNEKLFF.

J is TRBJ1-1 and V is TRBV6-1; the match to TRBD1 covers 7 bases. The germline V gene encodes CDR1 MNHNS and CDR2 SASEGT. Germline trimming cut 6 bases from V and 2 bases from J; bases unmatched to any gene: 6. CDR3 length equals 14 residues. The CDR3 DNA is TGTGCCAGCAGGGCCGGGACAGAAAACACTGAAGCTTTCTTT. As protein: CASRAGTENTEAFF.

As to this clone: Germline and junction disagree at one end, which may indicate a read error. The V and J genes are TRBV7-7 and TRBJ2-3; weak D call: TRBD1 (6 bases). CDR1 SSHAT and CDR2 FNYEAQ come from the germline V gene (reference sequence). The CDR3 has 15 amino acids. DNA of the CDR3: TGTGCTAGCAGCTTAGGCAGGGGAACGTCAGATACGCAGTATTTT. Translated, it gives CASSLGRGTSDTQYF.

In the case of this clone: One end of the junction does not line up with germline, which may come from a read error. The V call is TRBV7-7, the J call TRBJ2-1, with TRBD2 identical over 10 bases. Germline V lookup: CDR1 SSHAT, CDR2 FNYEAQ (reference sequence). This CDR3 is built from 15 residues. CDR3 DNA sequence: TGTGCTAGCAGCCGTTCTAGCGGGAGTTACGATGAGCAGTTCTTC. Its translation is CASSRSSGSYDEQFF.

This sequence joins TRBV18 and TRBJ2-7; TRBD2 might be the D (5 bases). The germline gives CDR1 KGHSH, CDR2 LQKENI. Trimming pared 3 bases from V and 5 bases from J, leaving 17 bases between. This CDR3 has 15 residues. CDR3 in amino acids: CASSPGIGIGDEQYF. The CDR3 DNA reads TGTGCCAGCTCACCTGGCATCGGAATCGGGGACGAGCAGTACTTC.

The V gene is TRBV11-3, the J gene TRBJ2-2; D uncertain. Looked up from germline, CDR1 is SGHNT and CDR2 is YENEEA. V lost 5 bases to trimming and J lost 4 bases, with 11 bases between them. The CDR3 covers 14 residues. CDR3 sequence reads: CASSPRDVTGELFF. CDR3 DNA: TGTGCCAGCAGCCCCCGCGATGTCACCGGGGAGCTGTTTTTT.

V gene TRBV28 combines with J gene TRBJ2-7, with D perhaps TRBD1 (6 bases). The germline V gene has CDR1 MDHEN and CDR2 SYDVKM. CDR3 length: 13 amino acids. V was cut by 5 bases and J by 6 bases, with 14 bases left in between. The CDR3 DNA reads TGTGCCAGCAGTCTTCGACAGGTAGTCGAGCAGTACTTC. Translated: CASSLRQVVEQYF.

This clone showed up just a few times. The J gene is TRBJ2-5, the V gene TRBV6-5; a weak D match, TRBD2 (5 bases). Germline values: CDR1 MNHEY, CDR2 SVGAGI. V lost 2 bases and J 11 bases, leaving 12 bases between the germline ends. The CDR3 spans 12 residues. The CDR3 nucleotides read TGTGCCAGCAGTTACCCCTCTGGGGAGCAGTACTTC. Residues: CASSYPSGEQYF.

This clone was found once. The chain has TRBV4-3 and TRBJ1-2, with D unresolved. V lost 4 bases and J lost 1, with 10 bases in between. Germline CDR1 is LGHNA and CDR2 is YSLEER. The CDR3 has 14 amino acids. CDR3 sequence reads: CASSPSQDNYGYTF. The CDR3 DNA follows: TGCGCCAGCAGCCCATCTCAGGATAACTATGGCTACACCTTC.

This chain joins TRBV11-3 and TRBJ2-1; 9 nucleotides match TRBD2. This CDR3 contains 15 residues. Germline CDR1 is SGHNT and CDR2 is YENEEA. Trimming removed 1 base from V and 7 bases from J; junction bases left unmatched: 5. The CDR3 sequence is CASSLGGRGKNEQFF. The CDR3 DNA reads as TGTGCCAGCAGCTTAGGCGGGAGGGGAAAAAATGAGCAGTTCTTC.

The J gene is TRBJ2-3, the V gene TRBV27; D gene uncertain. The germline gives CDR1 MNHEY, CDR2 SMNVEV (reference sequence). Trimming removed 4 bases at V and 8 bases at J, with 16 bases between. CDR3 size: 14 residues. CDR3 sequence reads: CASSSYSSQVTQYF. CDR3 sequence (DNA): TGTGCCAGCAGTTCGTACTCATCGCAGGTTACGCAGTATTTT.

The rearrangement joins TRBV28 to TRBJ2-7; D not certain. The V end was cut by 6 bases, the J end by 0 bases, with 6 bases between. Germline loops: CDR1 MDHEN, CDR2 SYDVKM. The length of the CDR3 is 12 residues. CDR3 nucleotides: TGTGCCAGCAGCTCCAGCTCCTACGAGCAGTACTTC. Protein sequence: CASSSSSYEQYF.

This chain connects TRBV2 to TRBJ2-5; no reliable D call. Trimming pared 6 bases from V and 1 base from J, leaving 9 bases between. The CDR3 runs 13 residues. Per the germline V gene, CDR1 is SNHLY and CDR2 is FYNNEI. This chain's CDR3 is CASSPFRQETQYF. CDR3 nucleotides: TGTGCCAGCAGCCCGTTCCGCCAAGAGACCCAGTACTTC.

This chain connects TRBV7-3 to TRBJ2-3; 10 positions agree with TRBD2. Losses at the gene ends were 2 bases for V and 3 bases for J; bases not matched to a gene: 2. Germline V gene data show CDR1 as SGHTA and CDR2 as FQGTGA. This CDR3 is built from 15 residues. The CDR3 is CASSLLAGVTDTQYF. Written as DNA, the CDR3 is TGTGCCAGCAGCTTACTAGCGGGAGTTACAGATACGCAGTATTTT.

The chain links TRBV5-4 to TRBJ2-5; 11 bases agree with TRBD2. The DNA end lines up better with TRBJ2-7; the J call may be wrong. Germline loops: CDR1 SGHNT, CDR2 YYREEE (reference sequence). The CDR3 has 14 residues. The CDR3 coding sequence is TGTGCCAGCAGCCCCGGGACTAGCGGCTACGAGCAGTACTTC. The encoded protein is CASSPGTSGYEQYF.

Notes on this clone: Other DNA sequences in the sample encode the same CDR3. This chain connects TRBV19 to TRBJ1-1, with 9 bases fitting TRBD1. CDR3 length: 14 amino acids. The germline V gene has CDR1 LNHDA and CDR2 SQIVND (reference sequence). J gave up 4 bases and V 4 bases, and 4 bases lay outside the gene matches. CDR3 amino acids: CASSRGQGFTEAFF. CDR3 bases: TGTGCCAGTAGTAGGGGACAGGGTTTCACTGAAGCTTTCTTT.